This TCR beta chain was sequenced during a study of cytomegalovirus exposure and HLA in healthy donors. It was with 60 Vbeta and 13 Jbeta primers that the PCR ran. Assay used: immunoSEQ multiplex PCR; TCRdb lists only in-frame clones, some missing. The data contain approximately 190,000 clones, about 13% of them singletons. For this clone: Its antigen remains unknown. Other DNA sequences within the sample encode an identical CDR3.

The J segment lost 6 bases and the V segment lost 1 base, leaving 3 bases of the junction unmatched. This CDR3 is built from 14 residues. Germline V lookup: CDR1 SEHNR, CDR2 FQNEAQ (reference sequence). Study-wide points: Later work associated around 18,000 TCR beta sequences with HLA alleles at 0.05 false discovery rate. DRB1 showed the most TCR associations and HLA-C the fewest in a later analysis, as rates varied by HLA locus. Most TCR sequences showed up rarely, but some public TCRs showed up in many donors. One variant, a missense change in DCLRE1C, was linked in a later analysis to TCR beta V- and J-gene trimming.

The gene calls are TRBV7-9 and TRBJ2-3; 8 positions agree with TRBD2. This clonotype was sampled from a man in his fifties in good health and CMV-seropositive. The sample taken for sequencing was PBMCs. In DNA form, the CDR3 reads TGTGCCAGCAGCTTAGACGGGGGGGCGGATACGCAGTATTTT. Translated, it gives CASSLDGGADTQYF.